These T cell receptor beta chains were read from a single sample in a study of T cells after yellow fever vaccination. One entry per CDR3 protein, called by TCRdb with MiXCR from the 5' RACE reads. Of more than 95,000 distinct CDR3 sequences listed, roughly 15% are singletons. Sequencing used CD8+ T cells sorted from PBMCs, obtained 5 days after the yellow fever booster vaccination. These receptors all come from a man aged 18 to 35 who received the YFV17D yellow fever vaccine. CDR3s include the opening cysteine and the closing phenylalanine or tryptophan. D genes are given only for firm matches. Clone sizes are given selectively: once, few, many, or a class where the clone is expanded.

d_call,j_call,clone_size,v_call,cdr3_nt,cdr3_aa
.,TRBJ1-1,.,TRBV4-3,TGCGCCAGCAGCCAAGAGGAGGCGGAGAACACTGAAGCTTTCTTT,CASSQEEAENTEAFF
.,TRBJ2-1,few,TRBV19,TGTGCCAGTAGTATCGGTGGGGGATACAATGAGCAGTTCTTC,CASSIGGGYNEQFF
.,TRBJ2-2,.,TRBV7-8,TGTGCCAGCAGCCTAACGACCCCTCGATCCGGGGAGCTGTTTTTT,CASSLTTPRSGELFF
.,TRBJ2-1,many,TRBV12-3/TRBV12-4,TGTGCCAGCAGTCTGGGTAATGACAATGAGCAGTTCTTC,CASSLGNDNEQFF
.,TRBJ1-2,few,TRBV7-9,TGTGCCAGCAGCTTGGTGGGGGGTTATGGTGCTCCGGACTATGGCTACACCTTC,CASSLVGGYGAPDYGYTF
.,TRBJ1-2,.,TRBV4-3,TGCGCCAGCAGCCAAGACTGGCGGACAGACTATGGCTACACCTTC,CASSQDWRTDYGYTF
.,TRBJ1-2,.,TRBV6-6,TGTGCCAGCAGTTACTCCGCGGGGGCGGATGGCTACACCTTC,CASSYSAGADGYTF
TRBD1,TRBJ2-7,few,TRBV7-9,TGTGCCAGCAGCACTACGGGACAGGGGATGTACGAGCAGTACTTC,CASSTTGQGMYEQYF
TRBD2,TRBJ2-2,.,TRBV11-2,TGTGCCAGCAGCTTGGGGCCGGGACTAGTCACCGGGGAGCTGTTTTTT,CASSLGPGLVTGELFF
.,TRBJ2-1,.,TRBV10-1,TGCGCCAGCAGTGAGGGGCCTTACAATGAGCAGTTCTTC,CASSEGPYNEQFF
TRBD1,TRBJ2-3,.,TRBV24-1,TGTGCCACCAGTGATCCGTTGACAGGGGGGGTTGCAGATACGCAGTATTTT,CATSDPLTGGVADTQYF
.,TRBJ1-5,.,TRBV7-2,TGTGCCAGCAGCTTCGGAGGGCCTCCGCCCCAGCATTTT,CASSFGGPPPQHF
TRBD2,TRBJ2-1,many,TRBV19,TGTGCCAGTAGTCCGACTAGCGGGGACTTCAATGAGCAGTTCTTC,CASSPTSGDFNEQFF
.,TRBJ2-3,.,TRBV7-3,TGTGCCAGCAGCCCCCGGACGACTAGCACAGATACGCAGTATTTT,CASSPRTTSTDTQYF
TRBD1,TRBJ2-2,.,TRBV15,TGTGCCACCAGCGCCCGGGGACAGTTCACCGGGGAGCTGTTTTTT,CATSARGQFTGELFF
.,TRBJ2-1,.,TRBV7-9,TGTGCCAGCAGCTTATCGGGACACGGGGAGCGGCAGTTCTTC,CASSLSGHGERQFF
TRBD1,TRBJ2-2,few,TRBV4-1,TGCGCCAGCAGCCGTGCAGGGACAGGGCAAACCGGGGAGCTGTTTTTT,CASSRAGTGQTGELFF
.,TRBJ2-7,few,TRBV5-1,TGCGCCAGCAGCTTGCGTCAGGGCGGGCACGAGCAGTACTTC,CASSLRQGGHEQYF
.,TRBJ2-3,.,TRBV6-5,TGTGCCAGCAGTCCTAGGAACACAGATACGCAGTATTTT,CASSPRNTDTQYF
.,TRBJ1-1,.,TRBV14,TGTGCCAGCAGCCAAGAAGGTATGAGAAACACTGAAGCTTTCTTT,CASSQEGMRNTEAFF
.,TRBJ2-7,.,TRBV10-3,TGTGCCATCAGTGATGTCGGGGTGTACGAGCAGTACTTC,CAISDVGVYEQYF
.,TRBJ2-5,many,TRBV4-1,TGCGCCAGCAGCCAAGTTACTGGCCAAGAGACCCAGTACTTC,CASSQVTGQETQYF
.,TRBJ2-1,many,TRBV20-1,TGCAGTGCTAGTGAGTCGGCGGCCGATGAGCAGTTCTTC,CSASESAADEQFF
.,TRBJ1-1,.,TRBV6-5,TGTGCCAGCAGTTATGGCGGGACGGGGACTGAAGCTTTCTTT,CASSYGGTGTEAFF
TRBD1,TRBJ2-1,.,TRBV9,TGTGCCAGCAGCGCACAGGGGGTAGGGTGGAATGAGCAGTTCTTC,CASSAQGVGWNEQFF
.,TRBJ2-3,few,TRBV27,TGTGCCAGCAGTTTTTCTCTAGACGCCGATACGCAGTATTTT,CASSFSLDADTQYF